The 21 T cell receptor beta chains presented below share a single source sample, sequenced in a study of shared clonotypes between healthy human individuals. Assay: immunoSEQ multiplex PCR; the TCRdb copy retains only in-frame clones and omits some. Counted here are a few million clones, around 95% occurring once; the ten biggest clones make up approximately 0.13%. Input material: naive CD4+ T cells sorted from blood. The subset is: CD45RA+ positively selected. All receptors come from a man between 18 and 35 years old in good health.

The V gene is TRBV25-1, the J gene TRBJ1-6; D ambiguous. The V end was cut by 4 bases, the J end by 0 bases, with 10 bases between. The CDR3 sequence is 16 residues long. Germline V lookup: CDR1 MGHDK, CDR2 SYGVNS. CDR3 residues: CASSVHGSSYNSPLHF. The CDR3 DNA is TGTGCCAGCAGTGTCCATGGGAGCTCCTATAATTCACCCCTCCACTTT.

The V and J genes are TRBV30 and TRBJ2-7, with 8 positions matching TRBD2. The CDR3 consists of 16 residues. CDR1 GTSNPN and CDR2 SVGIG come from the germline V gene (reference sequence). V shed 3 bases and J 5 bases; nucleotides not matched to a gene: 15. CDR3 coding DNA: TGTGCCTGGAGGACAGAGCAGCGGGACGGGGGGGACGAGCAGTACTTC. It specifies CAWRTEQRDGGDEQYF.

The chain uses TRBV19 and TRBJ2-3; no definite D call. Deletions cut 8 bases from V and 0 bases from J, with 9 bases between. The germline V gene encodes CDR1 LNHDA and CDR2 SQIVND (reference sequence). The CDR3 has 13 residues. CDR3 sequence reads: CASSTDSTDTQYF. The CDR3 DNA reads TGTGCCAGTTCGACGGACAGCACAGATACGCAGTATTTT.

The V and J genes are TRBV9 and TRBJ2-2, with D possibly matching TRBD2 (6 bases). The length of the CDR3 is 16 residues. Between the trimmed V and J ends, which lost 0 bases and 5 bases, there was a span of 14 bases. Germline V gives CDR1 SGDLS, CDR2 YYNGEE. The CDR3 reads CASSVGASAGTGELFF. CDR3 DNA: TGTGCCAGCAGCGTAGGAGCTAGCGCGGGGACCGGGGAGCTGTTTTTT.

The count of this clone is one. The J gene is TRBJ2-3, the V gene TRBV11-2, with D uncertain. Germline CDR1 and CDR2: SGHAT and FQNNGV. The V and J ends lost 5 bases and 6 bases respectively, with 15 bases between them. The CDR3 is 14 residues long. The CDR3 here is CASSPDLPPDTQYF. The DNA for the CDR3 is TGTGCCAGCAGCCCGGACCTCCCCCCGGATACGCAGTATTTT.

The chain joins TRBV28 to TRBJ2-7, with 9 bases that match TRBD2. This CDR3 is built from 15 residues. V lost 5 bases to trimming and J lost 1 base; unmatched junction nucleotides: 6. Germline values: CDR1 MDHEN, CDR2 SYDVKM. For the CDR3, the DNA is TGTGCCAGCAGTCTTAGCGGGGGAAGATCCTACGAGCAGTACTTC. Amino acids: CASSLSGGRSYEQYF. Full variable domain (outside the CDR3, taken from reference TRBV28 and TRBJ2-7): DVKVTQSSRYLVKRTGEKVFLECVQDMDHENMFWYRQDPGLGLRLIYFSYDVKMKEKGDIPEGYSVSREKKERFSLILESASTNQTSMYLCASSLSGGRSYEQYFGPGTRLTVT.

The gene calls are TRBV30 and TRBJ1-1, with D possibly being TRBD1 (6 bases). With 5 bases removed from V and 1 base from J, the gap between germline ends came to 11 bases. The length of the CDR3 is 13 residues. Germline V lookup: CDR1 GTSNPN, CDR2 SVGIG (reference sequence). The CDR3 spells CAWVDRQNTEAFF. CDR3 in DNA: TGTGCCTGGGTGGACAGACAGAACACTGAAGCTTTCTTT.

This clone occurred once. The sample contains more than one DNA sequence encoding this CDR3. V and J are TRBV19 and TRBJ1-1; TRBD1 is a possible D gene (6 bases). The germline V gene has CDR1 LNHDA and CDR2 SQIVND (reference sequence). The V end was cut by 6 bases, the J end by 3 bases, with 11 bases between. CDR3 length equals 13 residues. CDR3: CASSVRGDTEAFF. Here the CDR3 DNA reads TGTGCCAGTAGCGTCAGGGGTGACACTGAAGCTTTCTTT.

The rearrangement joins TRBV30 to TRBJ2-6; maybe TRBD1 (5 bases). Germline values: CDR1 GTSNPN, CDR2 SVGIG (reference sequence). Between the trimmed V and J ends, which lost 5 bases and 2 bases, there was a span of 10 bases. This CDR3 comprises 14 residues. This CDR3 is CAWCPGPGANVLTF. CDR3 in DNA: TGTGCCTGGTGCCCAGGGCCTGGGGCCAACGTCCTGACTTTC.

This CDR3 reads CATIRDRVFAEAFF. The DNA of the CDR3 is TGTGCCACCATCCGGGACAGGGTTTTCGCTGAAGCTTTCTTT. The chain employs TRBV6-1 and TRBJ1-1; TRBD1 aligns across 9 bases. There are 14 residues in the CDR3. From germline, CDR1 is MNHNS and CDR2 SASEGT. V shed 10 bases, J shed 6 bases, and the junction held 12 bases outside the gene matches.

The chain is built from TRBV30 and TRBJ1-6; TRBD1 aligns across 8 bases. V lost 3 bases and J lost 7; bases outside the gene matches: 2. There are 13 residues in the CDR3. Germline CDR1 GTSNPN, CDR2 SVGIG (reference sequence). Written as DNA, the CDR3 is TGTGCCTGGAGGGGGACAGGCAATTCACCCCTCCACTTT. Translation gives CAWRGTGNSPLHF. Full variable domain (remainder filled in from reference TRBV30 and TRBJ1-6): SQTIHQWPATLVQPVGSPLSLECTVEGTSNPNLYWYRQAAGRGLQLLFYSVGIGQISSEVPQNLSASRPQDRQFILSSKKLLLSDSGFYLCAWRGTGNSPLHFGNGTRLTVT.

The chain joins TRBV27 to TRBJ1-5; 12 nucleotides match TRBD1. V dropped 6 bases and J dropped 5; count of bases not matched to a gene: 5. Germline loops: CDR1 MNHEY, CDR2 SMNVEV (reference sequence). The CDR3 is made up of 15 amino acids. The CDR3 sequence is CASRPGQGAYQPQHF. DNA for the CDR3: TGTGCCAGCAGGCCGGGACAGGGGGCATATCAGCCCCAGCATTTT.

V and J are TRBV6-5 and TRBJ2-7; TRBD2 is a possible D gene (6 bases). V was cut by 2 bases and J by 1 base, with 12 bases left in between. This CDR3 has 15 amino acids. The germline V gene has CDR1 MNHEY and CDR2 SVGAGI. The DNA for the CDR3 is TGTGCCAGCAGTTACGGCGACGGGACTTCCTACGAGCAGTACTTC. Amino acids: CASSYGDGTSYEQYF.

The table lists this clone with a count of one. The rearrangement joins TRBV11-2 to TRBJ2-3; no reliable D call. The germline V gene encodes CDR1 SGHAT and CDR2 FQNNGV. Trimming shortened V by 5 bases and J by 3 bases, and 21 bases separated the two germline ends. The CDR3 spans 17 residues. This CDR3 reads CASSPTDGTTWTDTQYF. CDR3 nucleotides: TGTGCCAGCAGCCCGACGGACGGTACAACTTGGACAGATACGCAGTATTTT.

The J gene is TRBJ1-5, the V gene TRBV19; D is unresolved. CDR3 length: 15 residues. The V and J ends lost 3 bases and 4 bases respectively, with 13 bases between them. The germline V gene has CDR1 LNHDA and CDR2 SQIVND (reference sequence). The CDR3 region has the DNA TGTGCCAGTAGTATGATCCTCCCTTCTAATCAGCCCCAGCATTTT. This sequence encodes CASSMILPSNQPQHF.

J is TRBJ2-7 and V is TRBV7-9, with 9 bases lining up with TRBD1. Germline V gives CDR1 SEHNR, CDR2 FQNEAQ (reference sequence). With V trimmed by 7 bases and J by 3 bases, 13 bases remained unmatched. The CDR3 is made up of 16 amino acids. The CDR3 spells CASTGPGQGGSYEQYF. Written as DNA, the CDR3 is TGTGCCAGCACCGGGCCGGGACAGGGTGGTAGCTACGAGCAGTACTTC.

J is TRBJ1-4 and V is TRBV6-5, with a tentative D call TRBD1 (6 bases). There are 15 residues in the CDR3. V gave up 2 bases and J gave up 4 bases, with 11 bases separating them. Germline V gene lookup returns CDR1 MNHEY and CDR2 SVGAGI. The CDR3 DNA is TGTGCCAGCAGTTACAATGGACAGCTTAATGAAAAACTGTTTTTT. Translating gives CASSYNGQLNEKLFF.

The chain joins TRBV11-2 to TRBJ2-2; 9 bases align to TRBD1. CDR1 and CDR2 (germline): SGHAT, FQNNGV. The CDR3 length is 17 residues. V trimming: 5 bases; J trimming: 6 bases; junction bases outside the gene matches: 13. The CDR3 bases are TGTGCCAGCAGCCCCTCCACCGGGACAGGGTTCTCCGGGGAGCTGTTTTTT. Translated, it gives CASSPSTGTGFSGELFF.

Details on this clone: The identical CDR3 is also encoded by other nucleotide sequences in the sample. This chain joins TRBV6-5 and TRBJ1-3; no clear D gene. The CDR3 totals 15 residues. Germline V gene lookup returns CDR1 MNHEY and CDR2 SVGAGI. Trimming left V 3 bases short and J 0 bases short, with 9 bases between. The DNA of the CDR3 is TGTGCCAGCAGTTATGGCACTAGCTCTGGAAACACCATATATTTT. Protein sequence: CASSYGTSSGNTIYF.

The CDR3 sequence: CASSLSRAGAEAFF. CDR3 in DNA: TGTGCCAGCAGCTTGAGCAGGGCAGGCGCTGAAGCTTTCTTT. The V call is TRBV5-4, the J call TRBJ1-1; a possible D gene is TRBD1 (5 bases). The CDR3 is 14 residues long. The V and J ends lost 1 base and 6 bases respectively, with 13 bases between them. From germline, CDR1 is SGHNT and CDR2 YYREEE (reference sequence).

The chain couples TRBV9 to TRBJ1-1; a possible D gene is TRBD1 (6 bases). Looked up from germline, CDR1 is SGDLS and CDR2 is YYNGEE. V gave up 3 bases and J gave up 6 bases, with 18 bases separating them. The CDR3 runs 15 residues. The CDR3 is CASSAYSTGSAEAFF. For the CDR3, the DNA is TGTGCCAGCAGCGCCTATTCGACAGGATCGGCTGAAGCTTTCTTT.